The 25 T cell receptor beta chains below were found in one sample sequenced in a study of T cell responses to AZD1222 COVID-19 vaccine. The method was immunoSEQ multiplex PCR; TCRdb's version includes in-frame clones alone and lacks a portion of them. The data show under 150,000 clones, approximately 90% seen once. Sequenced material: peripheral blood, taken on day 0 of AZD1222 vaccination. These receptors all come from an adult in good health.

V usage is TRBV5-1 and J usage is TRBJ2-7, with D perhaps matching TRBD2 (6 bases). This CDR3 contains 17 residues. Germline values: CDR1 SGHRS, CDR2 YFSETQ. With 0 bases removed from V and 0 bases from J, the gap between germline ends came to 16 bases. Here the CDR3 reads CASSLGTGLGGSYEQYF. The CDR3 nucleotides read TGCGCCAGCAGCTTGGGGACCGGGTTGGGAGGCTCCTACGAGCAGTACTTC. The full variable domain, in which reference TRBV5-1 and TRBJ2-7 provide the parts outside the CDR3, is KAGVTQTPRYLIKTRGQQVTLSCSPISGHRSVSWYQQTPGQGLQFLFEYFSETQRNKGNFPGRFSGRQFSNSRSEMNVSTLELGDSALYLCASSLGTGLGGSYEQYFGPGTRLTVT.

CDR3 nucleotides: TGTGCCAGCAGCTCTCAGGGGAGAGGCAATCAGCCCCAGCATTTT. Its translation: CASSSQGRGNQPQHF. The chain carries TRBV7-8 and TRBJ1-5, with D possibly being TRBD1 (6 bases). Germline CDR1 and CDR2: SGHVS and FQNEAQ. There are 15 residues in the CDR3. Trimming removed 4 bases from V and 2 bases from J, with 12 bases in between.

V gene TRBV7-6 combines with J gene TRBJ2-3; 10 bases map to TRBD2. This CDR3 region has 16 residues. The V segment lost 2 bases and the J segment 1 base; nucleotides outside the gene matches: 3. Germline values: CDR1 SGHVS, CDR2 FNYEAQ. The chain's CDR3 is CASSLSLAGGTDTQYF. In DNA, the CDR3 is TGTGCCAGCAGCTTAAGCCTAGCGGGAGGCACAGATACGCAGTATTTT.

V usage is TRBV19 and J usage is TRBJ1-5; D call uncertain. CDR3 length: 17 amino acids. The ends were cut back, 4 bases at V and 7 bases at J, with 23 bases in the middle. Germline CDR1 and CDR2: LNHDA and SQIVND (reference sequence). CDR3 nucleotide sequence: TGTGCCAGTAGTACTCAATCACAATCGACCCTAGGGCAGCCCCAGCATTTT. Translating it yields CASSTQSQSTLGQPQHF.

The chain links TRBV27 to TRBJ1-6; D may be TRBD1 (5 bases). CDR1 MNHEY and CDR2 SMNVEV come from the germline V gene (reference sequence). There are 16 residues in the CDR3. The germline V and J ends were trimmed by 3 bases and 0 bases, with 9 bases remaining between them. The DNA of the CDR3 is TGTGCCAGCAGTTTGGCAGGGAGCTCCTATAATTCACCCCTCCACTTT. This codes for CASSLAGSSYNSPLHF.

CDR3 amino acids: CASSVVAGGPPDTQYF. CDR3 nucleotides: TGTGCCAGCAGCGTAGTAGCGGGAGGGCCCCCAGATACGCAGTATTTT. The chain couples TRBV9 to TRBJ2-3; 11 positions agree with TRBD2. J lost 4 bases, V lost 0 bases, and 4 bases had no gene match. Germline V CDR1 and CDR2: SGDLS, YYNGEE. There are 16 residues in the CDR3.

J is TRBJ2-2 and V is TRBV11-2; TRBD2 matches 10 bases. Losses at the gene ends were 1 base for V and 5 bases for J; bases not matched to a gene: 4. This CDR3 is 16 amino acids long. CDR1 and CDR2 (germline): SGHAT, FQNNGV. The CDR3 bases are TGTGCCAGCAGCTTAGGTTTAGCGGGAGGAACCGGGGAGCTGTTTTTT. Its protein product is CASSLGLAGGTGELFF.

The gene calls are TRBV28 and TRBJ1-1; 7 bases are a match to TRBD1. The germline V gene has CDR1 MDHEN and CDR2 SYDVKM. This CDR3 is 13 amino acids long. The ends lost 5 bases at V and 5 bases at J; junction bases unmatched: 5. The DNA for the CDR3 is TGTGCCAGCAGTAGACAGGGTGGAACTGAAGCTTTCTTT. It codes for CASSRQGGTEAFF.

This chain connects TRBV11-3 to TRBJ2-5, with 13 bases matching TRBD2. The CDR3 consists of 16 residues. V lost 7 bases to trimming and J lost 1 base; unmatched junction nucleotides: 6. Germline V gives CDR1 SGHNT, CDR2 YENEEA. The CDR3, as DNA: TGTGCCAGCACCCGGGGGACTAGCGGGGTCCAAGAGACCCAGTACTTC. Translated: CASTRGTSGVQETQYF.

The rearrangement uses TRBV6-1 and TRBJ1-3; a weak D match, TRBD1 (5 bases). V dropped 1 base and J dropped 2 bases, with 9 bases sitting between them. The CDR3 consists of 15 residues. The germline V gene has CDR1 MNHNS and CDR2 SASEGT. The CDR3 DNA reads TGTGCCAGCAGTGAAGGGGACCGTCCTGGAAACACCATATATTTT. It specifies CASSEGDRPGNTIYF.

CDR3 protein: CASSRGRRESYEQYF. CDR3 nucleotide sequence: TGTGCCAGCAGCCGAGGTCGGAGGGAGTCGTACGAGCAGTACTTC. The chain combines TRBV7-8 with TRBJ2-7; maybe TRBD2 (6 bases). V was clipped by 5 bases and J by 4 bases, with 18 bases between them. Germline V gene data show CDR1 as SGHVS and CDR2 as FQNEAQ. There are 15 residues in the CDR3. Full variable domain (rest looked up from reference TRBV7-8 and TRBJ2-7): GAGVSQSPRYKVAKRGQDVALRCDPISGHVSLFWYQQALGQGPEFLTYFQNEAQLDKSGLPSDRFFAERPEGSVSTLKIQRTQQEDSAVYLCASSRGRRESYEQYFGPGTRLTVT.

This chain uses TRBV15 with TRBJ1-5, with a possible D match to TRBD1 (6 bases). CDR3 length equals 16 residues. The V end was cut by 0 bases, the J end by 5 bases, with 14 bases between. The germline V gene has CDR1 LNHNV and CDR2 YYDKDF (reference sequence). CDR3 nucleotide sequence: TGTGCCACCAGCAGAGATCGGGAACAGGGCTATCAGCCCCAGCATTTT. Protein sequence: CATSRDREQGYQPQHF. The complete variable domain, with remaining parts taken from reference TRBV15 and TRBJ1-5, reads DAMVIQNPRYQVTQFGKPVTLSCSQTLNHNVMYWYQQKSSQAPKLLFHYYDKDFNNEADTPDNFQSRRPNTSFCFLDIRSPGLGDTAMYLCATSRDREQGYQPQHFGDGTRLSIL.

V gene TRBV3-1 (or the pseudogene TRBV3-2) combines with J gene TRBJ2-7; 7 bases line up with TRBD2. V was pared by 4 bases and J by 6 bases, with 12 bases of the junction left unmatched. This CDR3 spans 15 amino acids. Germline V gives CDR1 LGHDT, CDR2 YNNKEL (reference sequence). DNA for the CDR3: TGTGCCAGCAGCCGGGCTAGCGGCCACCGGGGCGAGCAGTACTTC. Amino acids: CASSRASGHRGEQYF.

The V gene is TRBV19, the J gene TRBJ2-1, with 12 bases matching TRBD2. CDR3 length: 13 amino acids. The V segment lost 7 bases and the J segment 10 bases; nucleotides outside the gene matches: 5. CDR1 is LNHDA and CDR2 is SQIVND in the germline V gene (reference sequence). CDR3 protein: CASIGLAGGEQFF. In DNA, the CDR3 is TGTGCCAGTATAGGGCTAGCGGGAGGGGAGCAGTTCTTC.

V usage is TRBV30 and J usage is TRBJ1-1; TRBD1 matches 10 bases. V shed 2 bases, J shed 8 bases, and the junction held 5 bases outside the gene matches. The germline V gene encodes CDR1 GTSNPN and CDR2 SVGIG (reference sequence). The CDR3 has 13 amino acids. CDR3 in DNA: TGTGCCTGGAGTTGGGACAGGGGTACCGAAGCTTTCTTT. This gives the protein CAWSWDRGTEAFF.

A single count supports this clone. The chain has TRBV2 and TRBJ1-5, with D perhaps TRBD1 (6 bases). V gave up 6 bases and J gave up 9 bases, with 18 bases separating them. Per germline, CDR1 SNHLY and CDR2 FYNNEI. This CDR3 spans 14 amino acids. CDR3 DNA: TGTGCCAGCAGGACAGACAGGTCCGACGGGCCCCAGCATTTT. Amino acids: CASRTDRSDGPQHF.

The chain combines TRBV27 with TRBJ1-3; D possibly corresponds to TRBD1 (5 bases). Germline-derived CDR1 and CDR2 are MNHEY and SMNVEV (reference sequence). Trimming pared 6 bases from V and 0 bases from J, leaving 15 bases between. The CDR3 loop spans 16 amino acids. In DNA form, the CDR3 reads TGTGCCAGCAGGAAGCTCGGGACTGGCTCTGGAAACACCATATATTTT. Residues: CASRKLGTGSGNTIYF.

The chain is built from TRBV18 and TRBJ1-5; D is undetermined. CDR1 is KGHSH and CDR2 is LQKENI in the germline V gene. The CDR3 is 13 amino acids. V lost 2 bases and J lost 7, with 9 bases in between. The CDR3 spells CASSPNQRQPQHF. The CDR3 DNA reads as TGTGCCAGCTCACCAAACCAGAGGCAGCCCCAGCATTTT.

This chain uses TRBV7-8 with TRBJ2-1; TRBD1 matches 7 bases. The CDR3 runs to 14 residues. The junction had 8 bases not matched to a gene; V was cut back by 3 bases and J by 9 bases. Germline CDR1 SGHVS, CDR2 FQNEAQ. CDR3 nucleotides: TGTGCCAGCAGCTTTAGACAGGGTGGGGGTGAGCAGTTCTTC. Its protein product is CASSFRQGGGEQFF.

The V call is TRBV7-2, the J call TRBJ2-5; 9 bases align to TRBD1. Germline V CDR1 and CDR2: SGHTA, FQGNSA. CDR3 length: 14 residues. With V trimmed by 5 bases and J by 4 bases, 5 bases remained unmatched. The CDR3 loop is CASSPGQGRETQYF. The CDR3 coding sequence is TGTGCCAGCAGCCCAGGACAGGGGAGAGAGACCCAGTACTTC.

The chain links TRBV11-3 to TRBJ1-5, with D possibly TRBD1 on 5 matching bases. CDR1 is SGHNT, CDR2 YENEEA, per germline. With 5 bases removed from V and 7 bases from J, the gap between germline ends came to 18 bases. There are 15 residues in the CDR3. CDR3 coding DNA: TGTGCCAGCAGCCCTAGGGGCGGTCCGGCCCAGCCCCAGCATTTT. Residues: CASSPRGGPAQPQHF.

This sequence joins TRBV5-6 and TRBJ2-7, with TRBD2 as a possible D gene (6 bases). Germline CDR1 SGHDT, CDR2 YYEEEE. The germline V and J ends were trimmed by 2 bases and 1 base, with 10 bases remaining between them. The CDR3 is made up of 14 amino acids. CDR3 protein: CASSFSRGSYEQYF. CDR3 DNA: TGTGCCAGCAGCTTTTCTCGGGGGTCCTACGAGCAGTACTTC.

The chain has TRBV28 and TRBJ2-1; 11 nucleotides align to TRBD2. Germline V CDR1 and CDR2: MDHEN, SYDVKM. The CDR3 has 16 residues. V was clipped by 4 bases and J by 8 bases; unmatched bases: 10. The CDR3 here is CASSSLAGGDMYEQFF. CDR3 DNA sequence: TGTGCCAGCAGTTCCCTAGCGGGAGGAGATATGTATGAGCAGTTCTTC.

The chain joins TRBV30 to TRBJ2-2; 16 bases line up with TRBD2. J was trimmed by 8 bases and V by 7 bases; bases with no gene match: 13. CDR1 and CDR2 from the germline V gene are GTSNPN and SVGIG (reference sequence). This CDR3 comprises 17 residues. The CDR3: CAFLRGTSGRVVGELFF. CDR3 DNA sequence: TGTGCCTTCCTCCGGGGGACTAGCGGGAGGGTAGTGGGGGAGCTGTTTTTT.

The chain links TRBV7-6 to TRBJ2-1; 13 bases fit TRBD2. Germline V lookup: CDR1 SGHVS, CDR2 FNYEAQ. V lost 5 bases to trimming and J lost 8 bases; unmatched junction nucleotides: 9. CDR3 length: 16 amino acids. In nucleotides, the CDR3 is TGTGCCAGCAGCAAACTAGCGGGAGGGCCTTTCGATGAGCAGTTCTTC. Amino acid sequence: CASSKLAGGPFDEQFF.